Here is one T cell receptor (delta chain) with its context. Its cognate antigen has yet to be identified. Since a far larger clone is one base different, this is likely a read error. The same CDR3 is also encoded by other DNA sequences in this sample. The library was generated by multiplex PCR. Sequenced on an Illumina MiSeq. Every sorted gammadelta T cell sample had both its TCR gamma (TRG) and TCR delta (TRD) chains sequenced. In the authors' own workflow: Repertoire analyses included clonotype tree plots, accumulated frequency of the top 20 clonotypes, diversity index (DI) and D75 metrics. TCRdb called clones anew from the public reads via CATT; matching DNA rows were later pooled. It is TCRdb's table, rather than the study itself, that gives the V and J calls and clone size. The sample table shows roughly 90,000 delta-chain clones, and 1.4% are seen once. The top ten hold over 8% of the sample. As encoded in the germline V gene, CDR1 is TSWWSYY while CDR2 is QGS. The germline V end is reduced by 5 bases and the J end by 5 bases; junction bases left unmatched: 31. Reading from cysteine to phenylalanine, the CDR3 counts 22 amino acids. CDR3 DNA only is kept here, 66 bases in frame from base 1.

This entry belongs to a study of γδ T cells in repeated Plasmodium falciparum infection (dated by TCRdb to the early 2020s). Background on the whole study: In the natural-infection arm, Malian children exposed to intense seasonal malaria transmission were enrolled and compared against age and gender matched Australian children. Four controlled human malaria infections were administered to about 5 malaria-naive U.S. adults over approximately 600 days by bites from P. falciparum NF54-infected Anopheles stephensi mosquitoes. Samples were collected from controlled-infection subjects at baseline, immediately before selected infections, and 21 days after each infection. The gammadelta TCR repertoires from Mali were analysed in two ways: cross-sectionally during periods with no transmission, and longitudinally across episodes of acute febrile malaria. Using both natural infection in Mali and controlled human malaria infection, the study looked at the way repeated Plasmodium falciparum infection shapes the human gammadelta T cell repertoire. Here is what the overall study found, with its caveats: In Vdelta2-negative, largely Vdelta1+, gammadelta TCR repertoires, repeated controlled infections appeared to drive waves of new clonotype selection. Generalizability was limited because the Malian cohort came from a small rural village made up predominantly of one ethnic group. Analysis of inter-individual variability in gammadelta T cell responses was limited by the small size of the controlled-infection cohort. Compared with the repertoires of Australian children, the Vdelta2-negative gammadelta TCR repertoires of Malian children appeared more clonally expanded, less diverse and less shared. Vgamma9/Vdelta2+ TCR repertoires showed a highly stable polyclonal repertoire over time and infection, with many inter-individual overlapping TCRgamma sequences.

Vgamma9/Vdelta2+ and Vdelta2-negative gammadelta T cell populations were flow-sorted from peripheral blood mononuclear cells for bulk TCR repertoire analysis. Sample: gamma-delta T cells from blood. The chain joins TRDV1 to TRDJ1, with 8 bases aligning to TRDD3. No J gene is reported in TCRdb; it was inferred here by comparing the DNA with germline. The receptor's source is a pool of human donors (malaria-infected and uninfected, not separated). In nucleotides, the sequence is TGTGCTCTTGGGACTCCGTGGAATCGACTGTCGGGGGATATTCGCCCTATAGATAAACTCATCTTT. It encodes CALGTPWNRLSGDIRPIDKLIF.